Shown below are 23 T cell receptor beta chains from a single sample sequenced in a study of shared T cell receptors in the human thymus. Method: immunoSEQ multiplex PCR; TCRdb's copy keeps in-frame clones and lacks some. This sample has about 610,000 clones; 88% occur once, and the top ten carry 0.0095% to 0.013%. This same sample was also part of a study on human thymus T cells.

The specimen was thymocytes. The receptor source for this set is a boy in the first two years of life with a congenital heart defect.

The chain combines TRBV28 with TRBJ2-1; 9 nucleotides match TRBD1. The junction had 14 bases not matched to a gene; V was cut back by 6 bases and J by 8 bases. The CDR3 sequence is 16 residues long. Germline V CDR1 and CDR2: MDHEN, SYDVKM. The CDR3 region has the DNA TGTGCCAGCAGCCAAAAACCGGGACAGGGTATCTATGAGCAGTTCTTC. This translates into CASSQKPGQGIYEQFF.

This sequence joins TRBV27 and TRBJ2-3; 7 bases map to TRBD2. Germline values: CDR1 MNHEY, CDR2 SMNVEV (reference sequence). J lost 2 bases, V lost 5 bases, and 7 bases had no gene match. This CDR3 has 15 amino acids. The CDR3 protein is CASSPGGGNTDTQYF. In DNA, the CDR3 is TGTGCCAGCAGTCCCGGGGGAGGGAACACAGATACGCAGTATTTT.

This clone was detected only a few times. The chain recombines TRBV2 with TRBJ2-1; TRBD2 is a possible D gene (5 bases). V was trimmed by 2 bases and J by 3 bases, leaving 17 bases between them. Germline assignment: CDR1 SNHLY and CDR2 FYNNEI. The CDR3 is 17 residues long. The CDR3, as DNA: TGTGCCAGCAGTGAACCCCCTTGGAGGCGCCTCTACAATGAGCAGTTCTTC. It encodes CASSEPPWRRLYNEQFF.

The rearrangement links TRBV7-9 to TRBJ2-6; tentative D call: TRBD1 (6 bases). The CDR3 sequence is 18 residues long. Per the germline V gene, CDR1 is SEHNR and CDR2 is FQNEAQ (reference sequence). With 1 base removed from V and 1 base from J, the gap between germline ends came to 14 bases. The CDR3 region has the DNA TGTGCCAGCAGCTTAGGTCCAGGGGAAGGATCTGGGGCCAACGTCCTGACTTTC. Translating it yields CASSLGPGEGSGANVLTF.

This clone occurred once. This chain joins TRBV7-2 and TRBJ2-5; the D gene is possibly TRBD2 (5 bases). There are 15 residues in the CDR3. Trimming removed 1 base from V and 4 bases from J, with 13 bases in between. Per the germline V gene, CDR1 is SGHTA and CDR2 is FQGNSA. This CDR3 reads CASSLGPGRVETQYF. The CDR3 DNA sequence: TGTGCCAGCAGCTTAGGGCCCGGGCGGGTAGAGACCCAGTACTTC. Full variable domain (outside the CDR3, taken from reference TRBV7-2 and TRBJ2-5): GAGVSQSPSNKVTEKGKDVELRCDPISGHTALYWYRQSLGQGLEFLIYFQGNSAPDKSGLPSDRFSAERTGGSVSTLTIQRTQQEDSAVYLCASSLGPGRVETQYFGPGTRLLVL.

This clone occurred once. The rearrangement uses TRBV18 and TRBJ1-4, with TRBD1 matching 9 bases. The CDR3 is 21 amino acids. The ends lost 6 bases at V and 0 bases at J; junction bases unmatched: 20. Germline V gene lookup returns CDR1 KGHSH and CDR2 LQKENI. In nucleotides, the CDR3 is TGTGCCAGCTCCCTCCCCGGACAGGGGATCCCAAAGGTTGCAACTAATGAAAAACTGTTTTTT. Encoded protein: CASSLPGQGIPKVATNEKLFF.

The chain joins TRBV5-4 to TRBJ2-5; 8 bases are a match to TRBD2. The germline V gene has CDR1 SGHNT and CDR2 YYREEE (reference sequence). After removal of 4 bases from V and 1 base from J, the junction contained 9 bases not matched to a gene. The length of the CDR3 is 16 residues. CDR3 nucleotide sequence: TGTGCCAGCAGCCACGGACTAGCTAAATTCCAAGAGACCCAGTACTTC. Its protein product is CASSHGLAKFQETQYF. Looking up the rest from reference TRBV5-4 and TRBJ2-5 gives the full variable domain: ETGVTQSPTHLIKTRGQQVTLRCSSQSGHNTVSWYQQALGQGPQFIFQYYREEENGRGNFPPRFSGLQFPNYSSELNVNALELDDSALYLCASSHGLAKFQETQYFGPGTRLLVL.

This sequence joins TRBV6-1 and TRBJ2-7; 8 bases agree with TRBD1. This CDR3 is built from 14 residues. J gave up 7 bases and V 4 bases, and 9 bases lay outside the gene matches. Germline CDR1 is MNHNS and CDR2 is SASEGT. CDR3 region: CASSVHDRGWEQYF. CDR3 in DNA: TGTGCCAGCAGTGTCCACGACAGGGGTTGGGAGCAGTACTTC.

This clone showed up just once. This rearrangement joins TRBV7-3 to TRBJ1-5, with D unclear. The CDR3 runs 13 residues. V lost 5 bases to trimming and J lost 0 bases, with 5 bases between them. Germline loops: CDR1 SGHTA, CDR2 FQGTGA. CDR3 DNA sequence: TGTGCCAGCAGCCCCTATAGCAATCAGCCCCAGCATTTT. Protein sequence: CASSPYSNQPQHF.

J is TRBJ1-3 and V is TRBV6-4; D gene ambiguous. The V end lost 2 bases, the J end lost 2 bases, and 16 bases lay between the germline ends. Germline V gene lookup returns CDR1 MRHNA and CDR2 SNTAGT. This CDR3 has 17 residues. The CDR3 bases are TGTGCCAGCAGTGACAAGAACGGAGTGCAACCTGGAAACACCATATATTTT. Protein product: CASSDKNGVQPGNTIYF.

CDR3 bases: TGTGCCAGCAGCTCACTAACAGGGACAGGGAATCTTTACGAGCAGTACTTC. Amino acids: CASSSLTGTGNLYEQYF. The chain recombines TRBV5-6 with TRBJ2-7, with 9 bases that match TRBD1. Looked up from germline, CDR1 is SGHDT and CDR2 is YYEEEE. The CDR3 loop spans 17 amino acids. Trimming took 3 bases from V and 4 from J; bases not matched to a gene: 14.

The V and J genes are TRBV11-2 and TRBJ2-1, with D tentatively TRBD1 (6 bases). Germline V gene sequence: CDR1 SGHAT, CDR2 FQNNGV. V was pared by 1 base and J by 0 bases, with 13 bases between. The CDR3 contains 17 residues. CDR3 in DNA: TGTGCCAGCAGCTTAGGCGACGGGACAAGCTCCTACAATGAGCAGTTCTTC. Its translation: CASSLGDGTSSYNEQFF.

The rearrangement uses TRBV5-6 and TRBJ1-2; a possible D gene is TRBD1 (5 bases). The CDR3 loop spans 19 amino acids. Per germline, CDR1 SGHDT and CDR2 YYEEEE. V was shortened by 0 bases and J by 2 bases, with 23 bases between the two germline ends. The CDR3 region is CASSLGYGLPGGKNYGYTF. DNA of the CDR3: TGTGCCAGCAGCTTGGGTTACGGGCTCCCCGGGGGAAAGAACTATGGCTACACCTTC.

This clone was detected a few times. The V call is TRBV4-1, the J call TRBJ2-5; 8 bases match TRBD2. The J segment lost 2 bases and the V segment lost 4 bases, leaving 3 bases of the junction unmatched. The V gene's germline CDR1 is MGHRA and CDR2 YSYEKL. The CDR3 loop spans 14 amino acids. The CDR3: CASSLAGRQETQYF. The CDR3 DNA reads TGCGCCAGCAGCCTAGCGGGGAGACAAGAGACCCAGTACTTC.

The V gene is TRBV27, the J gene TRBJ2-5; D is perhaps TRBD2 (6 bases). Looked up from germline, CDR1 is MNHEY and CDR2 is SMNVEV (reference sequence). V was clipped by 0 bases and J by 1 base, with 12 bases between them. The CDR3 consists of 16 residues. CDR3 loop: CASSLSYRDSQETQYF. DNA of the CDR3: TGTGCCAGCAGTTTATCATACCGGGACTCCCAAGAGACCCAGTACTTC.

The gene calls are TRBV4-2 and TRBJ1-2, with D possibly TRBD1 on 6 matching bases. Germline V gene lookup returns CDR1 LGHNA and CDR2 YNFKEQ. The CDR3 consists of 16 residues. V lost 1 base and J 4 bases, leaving 16 bases between the germline ends. CDR3 residues: CASSQGPSQGIYGYTF. The CDR3 DNA sequence: TGTGCCAGCAGCCAAGGCCCTTCACAGGGAATCTATGGCTACACCTTC.

As to this clone: Additional DNA sequences in this sample encode the identical CDR3. This chain uses TRBV11-2 with TRBJ2-7; D ambiguous. The germline gives CDR1 SGHAT, CDR2 FQNNGV. The CDR3 has 12 amino acids. Trimming cost V 1 base and J 3 bases, with 4 bases left between them. CDR3 sequence reads: CASSLGLYEQYF. Here the CDR3 DNA reads TGTGCCAGCAGCTTAGGGCTCTACGAGCAGTACTTC.

The chain uses TRBV6-1 and TRBJ1-2, with a tentative D call TRBD1 (6 bases). The CDR3 totals 13 residues. Trimming shortened V by 6 bases and J by 4 bases, and 12 bases separated the two germline ends. Germline CDR1 reads MNHNS; CDR2 reads SASEGT. The CDR3 region has the DNA TGTGCCAGCAGAGACCTACAGGGCTATGGCTACACCTTC. Translation: CASRDLQGYGYTF.

This sequence joins TRBV15 and TRBJ2-1; weak D call: TRBD1 (5 bases). This CDR3 has 13 residues. The V end was cut by 3 bases, the J end by 9 bases, with 12 bases between. Germline V gene lookup returns CDR1 LNHNV and CDR2 YYDKDF (reference sequence). CDR3 DNA sequence: TGTGCCACCAGCAGGGCCGTCAGGGTTGAGCAGTTCTTC. Its protein product is CATSRAVRVEQFF.

The rearrangement joins TRBV14 to TRBJ1-1; unclear D gene. CDR3 length: 12 residues. The V end lost 0 bases, the J end lost 10 bases, and 9 bases lay between the germline ends. Germline CDR1 reads SGHDN; CDR2 reads FVKESK. DNA for the CDR3: TGTGCCAGCAGCCAAGATCCCAATAGAGCTTTCTTT. It yields the protein CASSQDPNRAFF. Supplemented by reference TRBV14 and TRBJ1-1, the full variable domain reads EAGVTQFPSHSVIEKGQTVTLRCDPISGHDNLYWYRRVMGKEIKFLLHFVKESKQDESGMPNNRFLAERTGGTYSTLKVQPAELEDSGVYFCASSQDPNRAFFGQGTRLTVV.

The rearrangement links TRBV27 to TRBJ2-7; D is unresolved. The CDR3 contains 13 residues. Trimming cost V 2 bases and J 3 bases, with 8 bases left between them. Germline assignment: CDR1 MNHEY and CDR2 SMNVEV (reference sequence). The CDR3 spells CASSLIAGYEQYF. The CDR3 bases are TGTGCCAGCAGTTTAATCGCAGGCTACGAGCAGTACTTC.

The V gene is TRBV28, the J gene TRBJ2-4, with D tentatively TRBD1 (6 bases). V was trimmed by 5 bases and J by 6 bases, leaving 20 bases between them. Germline-derived CDR1 and CDR2 are MDHEN and SYDVKM. CDR3 length: 16 amino acids. Here the CDR3 reads CASSPTAGDTLNIQYF. The CDR3 DNA reads TGTGCCAGCAGTCCTACGGCCGGGGACACCTTAAACATTCAGTACTTC.

The rearrangement uses TRBV12-5 and TRBJ2-1, with 11 nucleotides matching TRBD2. The CDR3 consists of 17 residues. Germline-derived CDR1 and CDR2 are LGHNT and FRNRAP. Trimming took 0 bases from V and 9 from J; bases not matched to a gene: 10. CDR3 sequence reads: CASGLVPGLAGGGEQFF. The CDR3 region has the DNA TGTGCTAGTGGTTTGGTACCTGGTCTAGCGGGAGGTGGTGAGCAGTTCTTC.